Sequencing of this TCR beta chain was carried out in a study of patients and donors after allogeneic stem cell transplantation. Using its own MiXCR run on the RT-PCR reads, TCRdb lists one record per CDR3 protein. The table includes approximately 20,000 distinct CDR3 sequences, around 5.3% detected once. The CDR3 runs 17 residues. The germline V gene encodes CDR1 LGHNA and CDR2 YNFKEQ. Trimming cost V 2 bases and J 2 bases; bases outside gene matches: 7. This clonotype was counted at least ten times. What was sequenced was blood, either unsorted or a sorted T cell fraction (not recorded which). The clonotype originates from a human donor who was either an allogeneic HSCT recipient or a stem cell or donor lymphocyte infusion donor (not recorded which). It is not recorded whose cells these are; they may come from a transplant donor. This chain links TRBV4-2 with TRBJ2-1; 9 bases are a match to TRBD2. CDR3 sequence: CASSQTPTSGPYNEQFF. The CDR3 DNA is TGTGCCAGCAGCCAAACCCCGACTAGCGGCCCCTACAATGAGCAGTTCTTC.